The rows below give T cell receptor beta chains drawn from one sample of a study of blood T cells in healthy people across ages. TCRdb independently ran MiXCR on the 5' RACE reads; one entry per CDR3 protein. The repertoire holds 850,000 to 1,300,000 distinct CDR3 sequences, with more than 35% as singletons. Sequenced material: blood. The receptors come from a woman aged 55-70 years in good health. Each CDR3 is given with its conserved first and last residue.

TRBV20-1	CSARGSVGGSGQFF
TRBV5-1	CASSRLAEYEQYF
TRBV6-5	CASSYPGRNTEAFF
TRBV21-1	CASSKEAIPTHPKGETQYF
TRBV7-9	CASSLDVGQYF
TRBV5-1	CASSWGRVKEKLFF
TRBV7-9	CASSLDNNQPQHF
TRBV7-3	CASSSNTGSYNEQFF
TRBV25-1	CASSEYGGGGLAANVLTF
TRBV27	CASRIAGGRDNEQFF
TRBV30	CAWSPGTQRNQPQHF
TRBV20-1	CSARAHLGGLTDTQYF
TRBV18	CASSPTSGTSGQETQYF
TRBV14	CASGSASGRTRYF
TRBV7-2	CASSLLSYGQYF
TRBV15	CATSRSLGGQRTDTQYF
TRBV12-3/TRBV12-4	CASRLVGVGTDTQYF
TRBV7-9	CASIGLAGGMETQYF
TRBV2	CASRARGGFAKNIQYF
TRBV28	CASSSGQGTDTQYF
TRBV9	CASSVGVPGAGGYNEQFF
TRBV7-9	CASSLNRLGQGENTEAFF
TRBV7-2	CASSLRLAGAGEQYF
TRBV7-9	CASSSASQETQYF
TRBV5-4	CASSLAQRSSGANVLTF
TRBV4-2	CASSPLAGYEQFF
TRBV27	CASSPTPIMTYEQYF
TRBV15	CATSRVVAPTDTQYF
TRBV19	CASSPRKAGGYEQFF
TRBV21-1	CASSIEVRGGRVGSNQPQHF
TRBV2	CASSGEQTYNQPQHF
TRBV29-1	CSSRGLAGGPENEQFF
TRBV11-2	CASSLEGLPSSYNEQFF
TRBV11-2	CASRLHRGGWGMNTEAFF
TRBV5-1	CASRIGTSGNNEQFF